These 11 T cell receptor beta chains were all obtained from the same sample, sequenced in a study of OX40 agonist ivuxolimab in advanced cancers. The library relied on the immunoSEQ multiplex PCR assay. Held by TCRdb, this immuneACCESS table contains in-frame sequences only and omits some clones. Under half of the omission traces to an unresolved V gene where checked; the cause of the rest is unknown. The sample has around 68,000 clones on record, approximately 81% of them singletons. The ten largest clones represent roughly 15% of the sample. Here the sequenced sample was CD4+ or CD8+ T cells sorted from blood, taken in a trial of the OX40 agonist ivuxolimab. The origin of the receptors is an adult with an advanced solid tumor such as melanoma, head and neck, liver or kidney cancer.

This clone was counted a few times. V and J are TRBV9 and TRBJ2-3, with D possibly matching TRBD2 (6 bases). Deletions cut 3 bases from V and 1 base from J, with 18 bases between. CDR1 is SGDLS and CDR2 is YYNGEE in the germline V gene. CDR3 length equals 17 residues. The DNA for the CDR3 is TGTGCCAGCAGCGCCGGGACTCATAGTTGGGGCACAGATACGCAGTATTTT. Encoded protein: CASSAGTHSWGTDTQYF.

This chain links TRBV19 with TRBJ1-1; D possibly corresponds to TRBD1 (5 bases). CDR1 is LNHDA and CDR2 is SQIVND in the germline V gene (reference sequence). The CDR3 totals 11 residues. V lost 3 bases to trimming and J lost 11 bases, with 10 bases between them. CDR3 sequence: CASSIQGYAFF. Here the CDR3 DNA reads TGTGCCAGTAGTATTCAGGGATATGCTTTCTTT.

This clone was seen more than once but under ten times. The chain combines TRBV5-1 with TRBJ1-2; unclear D gene. Germline V gene data show CDR1 as SGHRS and CDR2 as YFSETQ. V gave up 0 bases and J gave up 4 bases, with 7 bases separating them. There are 13 residues in the CDR3. Here the CDR3 DNA reads TGCGCCAGCAGCTTGGGGGAGCCCTATGGCTACACCTTC. Its translation is CASSLGEPYGYTF.

This sequence joins TRBV28 and TRBJ2-2; TRBD2 matches 9 bases. V gave up 6 bases and J gave up 7 bases; unmatched junction bases: 9. This CDR3 has 15 residues. CDR1 and CDR2 from the germline V gene are MDHEN and SYDVKM. The CDR3 loop is CASSRPSGVGGELFF. As DNA, the CDR3 is TGTGCCAGCAGCCGGCCTAGCGGGGTGGGCGGGGAGCTGTTTTTT.

The chain uses TRBV15 and TRBJ2-7, with D possibly being TRBD2 (5 bases). CDR3 length equals 14 residues. Germline V gene lookup returns CDR1 LNHNV and CDR2 YYDKDF (reference sequence). Deletions cut 4 bases from V and 0 bases from J, with 10 bases between. The CDR3 DNA follows: TGTGCCACCAGCAAGCGGCCTTTCTCCTACGAGCAGTACTTC. It is translated as CATSKRPFSYEQYF.

J is TRBJ2-7 and V is TRBV11-2, with TRBD1 identical over 7 bases. Germline V gene lookup returns CDR1 SGHAT and CDR2 FQNNGV. Unmatched junction bases numbered 14, after V lost 6 bases and J lost 6 bases. This CDR3 has 15 residues. The CDR3 loop reads CASSHTNRGIGEQYF. CDR3 sequence (DNA): TGTGCCAGCAGTCATACGAACAGGGGAATAGGCGAGCAGTACTTC.

This rearrangement joins TRBV2 to TRBJ2-2; 7 bases align to TRBD1. This CDR3 is built from 16 residues. Per germline, CDR1 SNHLY and CDR2 FYNNEI. J was trimmed by 3 bases and V by 3 bases; bases with no gene match: 7. The CDR3 reads CASSDGTAGDTGELFF. CDR3 DNA: TGTGCCAGCAGTGATGGGACAGCAGGCGACACCGGGGAGCTGTTTTTT.

V usage is TRBV6-1 and J usage is TRBJ2-7; D might be TRBD2 (6 bases). V was pared by 1 base and J by 3 bases, with 13 bases between. CDR3 length: 15 amino acids. Germline CDR1 reads MNHNS; CDR2 reads SASEGT. CDR3 coding DNA: TGTGCCAGCAGTGAAGAGGCGGGATCGGACTACGAGCAGTACTTC. This encodes CASSEEAGSDYEQYF.

The chain has TRBV15 and TRBJ2-7; 8 bases line up with TRBD2. Unmatched junction bases numbered 8, after V lost 5 bases and J lost 5 bases. Germline-derived CDR1 and CDR2 are LNHNV and YYDKDF (reference sequence). The CDR3 consists of 14 residues. CDR3 region: CATSGSSGFDEQYF. CDR3 coding DNA: TGTGCCACCAGCGGGTCTAGCGGGTTCGACGAGCAGTACTTC.

This rearrangement joins TRBV7-6 to TRBJ2-5; 8 bases are shared with TRBD2. V shed 5 bases and J 2 bases; nucleotides not matched to a gene: 4. Germline loops: CDR1 SGHVS, CDR2 FNYEAQ. The length of the CDR3 is 14 residues. CDR3 loop: CASSPGGAQETQYF. CDR3 sequence (DNA): TGTGCCAGCAGCCCGGGGGGGGCGCAAGAGACCCAGTACTTC.

The chain joins TRBV5-1 to TRBJ2-2; tentative D call: TRBD2 (5 bases). The germline V gene has CDR1 SGHRS and CDR2 YFSETQ. The ends were cut back, 0 bases at V and 6 bases at J, with 15 bases in the middle. The CDR3 loop spans 16 amino acids. The CDR3 spells CASSLVGVAHAGELFF. The CDR3 DNA sequence: TGCGCCAGCAGCTTGGTCGGGGTAGCCCACGCCGGGGAGCTGTTTTTT.